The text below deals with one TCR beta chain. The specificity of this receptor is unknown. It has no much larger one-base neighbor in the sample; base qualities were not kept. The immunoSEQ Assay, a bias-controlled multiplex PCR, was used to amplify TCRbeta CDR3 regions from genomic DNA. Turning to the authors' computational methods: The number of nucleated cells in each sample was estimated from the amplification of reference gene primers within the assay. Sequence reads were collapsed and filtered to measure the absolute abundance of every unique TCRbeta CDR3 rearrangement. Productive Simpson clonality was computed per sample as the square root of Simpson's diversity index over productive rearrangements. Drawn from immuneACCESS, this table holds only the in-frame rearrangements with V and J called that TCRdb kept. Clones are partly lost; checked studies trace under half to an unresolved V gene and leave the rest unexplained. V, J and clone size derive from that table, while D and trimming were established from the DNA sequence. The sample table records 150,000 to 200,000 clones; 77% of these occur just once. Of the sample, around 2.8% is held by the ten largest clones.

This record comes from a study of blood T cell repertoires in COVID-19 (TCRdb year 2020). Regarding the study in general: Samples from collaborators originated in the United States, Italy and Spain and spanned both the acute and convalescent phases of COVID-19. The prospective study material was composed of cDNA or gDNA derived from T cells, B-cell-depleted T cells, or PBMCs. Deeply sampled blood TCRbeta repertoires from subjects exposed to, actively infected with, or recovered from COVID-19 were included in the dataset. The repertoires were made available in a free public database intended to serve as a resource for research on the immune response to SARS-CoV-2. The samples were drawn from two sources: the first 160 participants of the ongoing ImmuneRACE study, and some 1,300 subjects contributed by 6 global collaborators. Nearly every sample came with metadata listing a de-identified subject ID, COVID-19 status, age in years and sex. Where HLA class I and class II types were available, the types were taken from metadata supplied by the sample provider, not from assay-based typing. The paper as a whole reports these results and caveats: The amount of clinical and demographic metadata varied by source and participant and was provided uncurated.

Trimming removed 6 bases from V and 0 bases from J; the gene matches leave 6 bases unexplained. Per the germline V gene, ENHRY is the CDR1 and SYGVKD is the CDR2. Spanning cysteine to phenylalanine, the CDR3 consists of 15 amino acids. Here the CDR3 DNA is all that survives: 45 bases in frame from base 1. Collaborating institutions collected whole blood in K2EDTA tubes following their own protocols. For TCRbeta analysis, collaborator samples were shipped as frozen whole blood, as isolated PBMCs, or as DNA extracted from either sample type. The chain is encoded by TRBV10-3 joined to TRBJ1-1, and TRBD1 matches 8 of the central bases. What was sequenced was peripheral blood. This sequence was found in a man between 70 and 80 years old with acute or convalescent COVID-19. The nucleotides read TGTGCCATCAGACCCGACAGGGGCCTGAACACTGAAGCTTTCTTT. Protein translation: CAIRPDRGLNTEAFF.